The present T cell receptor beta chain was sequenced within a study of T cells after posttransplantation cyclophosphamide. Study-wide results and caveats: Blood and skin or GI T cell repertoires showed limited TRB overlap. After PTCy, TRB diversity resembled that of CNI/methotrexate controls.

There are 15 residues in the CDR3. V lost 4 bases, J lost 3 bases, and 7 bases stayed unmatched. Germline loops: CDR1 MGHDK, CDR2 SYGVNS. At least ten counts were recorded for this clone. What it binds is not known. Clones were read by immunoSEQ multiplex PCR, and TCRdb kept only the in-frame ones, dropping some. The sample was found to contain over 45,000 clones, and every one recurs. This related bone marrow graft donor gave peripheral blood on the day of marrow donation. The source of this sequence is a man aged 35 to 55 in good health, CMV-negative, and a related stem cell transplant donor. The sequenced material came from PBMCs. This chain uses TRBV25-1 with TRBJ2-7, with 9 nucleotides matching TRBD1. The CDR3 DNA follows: TGTGCCAGCAGTGTGTTAGGACAGGGGAACTACGAGCAGTACTTC. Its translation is CASSVLGQGNYEQYF.